The rows below give T cell receptor beta chains drawn from one sample of a study of shared clonotypes between healthy human individuals. Generated by immunoSEQ multiplex PCR, the TCRdb table keeps only in-frame clones and is missing some. In the table there are around 980,000 clones, 70% to 80% of which are singletons. The sequencing sample was made of memory CD4+ T cells from PBMCs. These TCRs come from a man younger than 30 in good health. Some clones in this sample may be carry-over from other donors' samples. CDR3s leave out the opening cysteine and the closing phenylalanine or tryptophan.

v_gene,CDR3aa
TRBV29-1,SVLPGLAGTDTQY
TRBV5-1,ASSAQGRDTQY
TRBV15,ATSRSSAGGEQY
TRBV6-5,ASSWTGTANTEAF
TRBV28,ASSLRGYGYT
TRBV11-2,ASSSGSYGYT
TRBV28,ASTDAWGLAKNIQY
TRBV6-5,ASALQGGYGYT
TRBV5-1,ASSLAPGNQPQH
TRBV7-3,ASSFPDRGEAF
TRBV11-2,ASSFLYIAGGTDTQY